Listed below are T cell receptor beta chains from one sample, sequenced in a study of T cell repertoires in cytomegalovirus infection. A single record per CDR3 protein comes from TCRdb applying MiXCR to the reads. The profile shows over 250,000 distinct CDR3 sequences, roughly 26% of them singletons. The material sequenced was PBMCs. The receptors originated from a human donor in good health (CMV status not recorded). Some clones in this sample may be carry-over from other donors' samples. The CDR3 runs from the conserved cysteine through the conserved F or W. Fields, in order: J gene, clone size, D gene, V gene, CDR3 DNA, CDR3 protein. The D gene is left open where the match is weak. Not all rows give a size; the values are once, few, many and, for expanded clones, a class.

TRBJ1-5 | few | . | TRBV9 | TGTGCCAGCAGCGTAGATGGGTATAGCAATCAGCCCCAGCATTTT | CASSVDGYSNQPQHF
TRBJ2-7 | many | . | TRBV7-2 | TGTGCCAGCAGCACTAATCCGAGGTGGGAGCAGTACTTC | CASSTNPRWEQYF
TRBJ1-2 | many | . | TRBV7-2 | TGTGCCAGCAGCTTAGCTACAGGGAACCCTGGCTACACCTTC | CASSLATGNPGYTF
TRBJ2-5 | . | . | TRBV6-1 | TGTGCCAGCAGTGACAGGACAGTCAATGGCCGGGAGACCCAGTACTTC | CASSDRTVNGRETQYF
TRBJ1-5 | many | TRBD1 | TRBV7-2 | TGTGCCAGCAGCACCGGGACAGGGCAGCCCCAGCATTTT | CASSTGTGQPQHF
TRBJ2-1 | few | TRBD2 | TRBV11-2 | TGTGCCAGCAGCCAAATGGGAGGGGCGGGTGAGCAGTTCTTC | CASSQMGGAGEQFF
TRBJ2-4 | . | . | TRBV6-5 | TGTGCCAGCAGTTTTAGACAGGTGGACAAAAACATTCAGTACTTC | CASSFRQVDKNIQYF
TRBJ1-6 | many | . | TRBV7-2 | TGTGCCAGCAGCTCCAGGGGAGCCTATAATTCACCCCTCCACTTT | CASSSRGAYNSPLHF
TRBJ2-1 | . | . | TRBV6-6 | TGTGCCAGCAGTAAAGGGCGGGACTCCTACAATGAGCAGTTCTTC | CASSKGRDSYNEQFF
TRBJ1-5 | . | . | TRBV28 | TGTGCCAGTTCCGGACACTTGGCTTCTGGGAATCCGCCCCAGCATTTT | CASSGHLASGNPPQHF
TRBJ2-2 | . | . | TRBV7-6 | TGTGCCAGCAGCTCCACAGAACCTTCCGGGGAGCTGTTTTTT | CASSSTEPSGELFF
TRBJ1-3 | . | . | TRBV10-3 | TGTGCCATCAGTGAGTCGACTCCCGGGCTTAGAAACACCATATATTTT | CAISESTPGLRNTIYF
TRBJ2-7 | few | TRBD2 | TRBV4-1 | TGCGCCAGCAGCCAAGGGACTAGCGGGACCCTCTACGAGCAGTACTTC | CASSQGTSGTLYEQYF
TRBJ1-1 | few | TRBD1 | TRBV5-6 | TGTGCCAGCAGCTTAGAGACAGGGTTTTCTGAAGCTTTCTTT | CASSLETGFSEAFF
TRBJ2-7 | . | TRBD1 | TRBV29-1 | TGCAGCGTTGGTCCGGGACAGGGAAAGGACGAGCAGTACTTC | CSVGPGQGKDEQYF
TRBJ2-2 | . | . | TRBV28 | TGTGCCAGCATCCCTGAGGGGCAGGGCGCTTACACCGGGGAGCTGTTTTTT | CASIPEGQGAYTGELFF
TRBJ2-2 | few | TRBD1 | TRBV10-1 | TGCGCCAGCAGCCTACCAGGACAGGGGATTCCCGGGGAGCTGTTTTTT | CASSLPGQGIPGELFF
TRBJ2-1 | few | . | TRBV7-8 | TGTGCCAGCAGCTTGGAGGTGGGGCATGAGCAGTTCTTC | CASSLEVGHEQFF
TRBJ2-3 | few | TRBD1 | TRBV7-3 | TGTGCCAGCAGCGATAAACCCCTGGGACAGGCAAATACGCAGTATTTT | CASSDKPLGQANTQYF
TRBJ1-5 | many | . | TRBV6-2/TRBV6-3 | TGTGCCAGCATTGATGGGGGTGCGGGACAGCCCCAGCATTTT | CASIDGGAGQPQHF
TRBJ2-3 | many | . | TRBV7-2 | TGTGCCAGCAGCTCAAGACGGGACCCCAGAGGCACAGATACGCAGTATTTT | CASSSRRDPRGTDTQYF
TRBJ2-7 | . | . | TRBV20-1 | TGCAGTGCTAGCCCAGCGGGCTTCTCCTACGAGCAGTACTTC | CSASPAGFSYEQYF
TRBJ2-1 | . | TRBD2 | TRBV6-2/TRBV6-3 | TGTGCCAGCAGCCGCATATTAACTAGCGGGATCTTACGGAATGAGCAGTTCTTC | CASSRILTSGILRNEQFF
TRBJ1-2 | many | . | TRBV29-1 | TGCAGCGTTGAAGAGGACGAGGGTATCTATGGCTACACCTTC | CSVEEDEGIYGYTF
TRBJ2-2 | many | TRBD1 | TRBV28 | TGTGCCAGCAGTTTATCGGCAGGGGGAAGCACCGGGGAGCTGTTTTTT | CASSLSAGGSTGELFF
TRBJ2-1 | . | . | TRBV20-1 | TGCAGTGCTAGAGATTTTGTCAGACAAAATGAGCAGTTCTTC | CSARDFVRQNEQFF
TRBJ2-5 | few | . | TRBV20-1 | TGCAGTGCTAGAGATTGGGGAGTCGGACAAGAGACCCAGTACTTC | CSARDWGVGQETQYF
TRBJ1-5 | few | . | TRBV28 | TGTGCCAGCAGTTTTAACCAGCAGGAGGGGCAGCCCCAGCATTTT | CASSFNQQEGQPQHF
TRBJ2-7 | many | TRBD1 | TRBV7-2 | TGTGCCAGCAGCTTGGACAGGATGTCCTACGAGCAGTACTTC | CASSLDRMSYEQYF
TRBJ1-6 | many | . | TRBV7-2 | TGTGCCAGCAGCTTTTATGGACAGCAGAATTCACCCCTCCACTTT | CASSFYGQQNSPLHF
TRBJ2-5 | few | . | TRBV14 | TGTGCCAGCAGCCCCATCCTAGGCCAAGAGACCCAGTACTTC | CASSPILGQETQYF
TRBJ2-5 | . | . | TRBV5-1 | TGCGCCAGCAGCTTGGATCCAGGATTGGGGACCCAGTACTTC | CASSLDPGLGTQYF
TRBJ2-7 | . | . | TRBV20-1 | TGCAGTGCTCCGCTGGGGGTCGGGACCTACGAGCAGTACTTC | CSAPLGVGTYEQYF
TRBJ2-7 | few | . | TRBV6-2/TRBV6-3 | TGTGCCAGCAGAGGGGGGGGGGGCGTAAGGATCAACTACGAGCAGTACTTC | CASRGGGGVRINYEQYF
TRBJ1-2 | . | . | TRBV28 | TGTGCCAGCCAACAGGGCCCCCGAGGCTATGGCTACACCTTC | CASQQGPRGYGYTF
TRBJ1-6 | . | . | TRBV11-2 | TGTGCCAGCAGCCTATTGGAGTTGATTTCACCCCTCCACTTT | CASSLLELISPLHF
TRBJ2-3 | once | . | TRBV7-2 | TGTGCCAGCAGCTTAGCGGTTCACACAGATACGCAGTATTTT | CASSLAVHTDTQYF
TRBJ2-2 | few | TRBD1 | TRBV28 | TGTGCCACTCGCGACTCGGGACAGACGAACACCGGGGAGCTGTTTTTT | CATRDSGQTNTGELFF
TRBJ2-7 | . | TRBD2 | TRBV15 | TGTGCCACCAGTCCCCCTAGCGGGACCTACGAGCAGTACTTC | CATSPPSGTYEQYF
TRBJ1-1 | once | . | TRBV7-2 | TGTGCCAGCAGCTTTCAGGGAACCATGAACACTGAAGCTTTCTTT | CASSFQGTMNTEAFF
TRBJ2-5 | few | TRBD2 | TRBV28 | TGTGCCAGCAGCCTAGGGATAGCGGGGTCAGAGACCCAGTACTTC | CASSLGIAGSETQYF
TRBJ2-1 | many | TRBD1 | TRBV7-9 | TGTGCCAGCAGCTACACAGGGGATGAGCAGTTCTTC | CASSYTGDEQFF
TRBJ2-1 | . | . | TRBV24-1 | TGTGCCACCAGTGCTGGCAATGAGCAGTTCTTC | CATSAGNEQFF
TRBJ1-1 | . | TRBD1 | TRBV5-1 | TGCGCCAGCAGCCCGGGACAGATCTCATACACTGAAGCTTTCTTT | CASSPGQISYTEAFF
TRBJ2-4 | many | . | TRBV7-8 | TGTGCCAGCAGCTTAAGGGGTCAGCTAATAGCCAAAAACATTCAGTACTTC | CASSLRGQLIAKNIQYF
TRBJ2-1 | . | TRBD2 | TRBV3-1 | TGTGCCAGCAGCCACCTTACTAGCGGAAACAATGAGCAGTTCTTC | CASSHLTSGNNEQFF
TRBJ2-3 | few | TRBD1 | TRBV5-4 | TGTGCCAGCAGCCGGACAGGGGTTCTAGATACGCAGTATTTT | CASSRTGVLDTQYF
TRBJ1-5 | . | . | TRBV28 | TGTGCCAGCAGCCTACTAGGGAGCAATCAGCCCCAGCATTTT | CASSLLGSNQPQHF
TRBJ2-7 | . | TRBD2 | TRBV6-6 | TGTGCCAGCTCCTTCGGGAGGAGCTCCTACGAGCAGTACTTC | CASSFGRSSYEQYF
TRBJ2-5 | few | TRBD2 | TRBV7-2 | TGTGCCAGCAGCTTAGTCGGAGCGGGAGTACAAGAGACCCAGTACTTC | CASSLVGAGVQETQYF
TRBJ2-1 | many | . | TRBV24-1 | TGTGCCACCAGTGATTTGTCCGGGTCCTACAATGAGCAGTTCTTC | CATSDLSGSYNEQFF
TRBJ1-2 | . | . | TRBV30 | TGTGCCTTGCCCACGGGCCGGGGCTACACCTTC | CALPTGRGYTF
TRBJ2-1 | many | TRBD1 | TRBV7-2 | TGTGCCAGCAGCCCAGCCGGGACAGGGGTATACAATGAGCAGTTCTTC | CASSPAGTGVYNEQFF
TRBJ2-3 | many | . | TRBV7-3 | TGTGCCAGCAGCTTAAAGAGGGGGGGGGGCACAGATACGCAGTATTTT | CASSLKRGGGTDTQYF
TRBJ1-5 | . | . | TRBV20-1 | TGCAGTGCTAGCCATGATGGGAATCAGCCCCAGCATTTT | CSASHDGNQPQHF
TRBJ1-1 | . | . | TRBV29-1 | TGCAGCGCCTCTCCACAATACAGGGACACTGAAGCTTTCTTT | CSASPQYRDTEAFF